The next 5 T cell receptor beta chains were all read from a single sample in a study of cytomegalovirus exposure and HLA in healthy donors. The PCR was carried out with 60 Vbeta primers and 13 Jbeta primers. Assay used: immunoSEQ multiplex PCR; TCRdb lists only in-frame clones, some missing. The sample records around 130,000 clones, 75% to 90% being singletons. Sequenced sample: PBMCs. All receptors come from a man in his thirties or forties in good health and CMV-seronegative.

This clone appeared a single time. The CDR3 bases are TGCGCCAGCAGCTTGGCCCAGGGAGGTTACGAGCAGTACTTC. Translated: CASSLAQGGYEQYF. V is TRBV5-1 and J is TRBJ2-5; D may be TRBD2 (6 bases). Matching the DNA end better, TRBJ2-7 makes the J call doubtful. CDR3 length: 14 amino acids. The germline CDR1 and CDR2 sequences are SGHRS and YFSETQ.

This clone has a single count. The chain carries TRBV19 and TRBJ1-5, with TRBD1 as a possible D gene (6 bases). The CDR3 totals 15 residues. Germline lookup yields CDR1 LNHDA and CDR2 SQIVND (reference sequence). V was cut by 6 bases and J by 0 bases, with 12 bases left in between. CDR3 nucleotide sequence: TGTGCCAGTAGGTTTACAGGGCTTAGCAATCAGCCCCAGCATTTT. As protein: CASRFTGLSNQPQHF. The full variable domain, its missing parts supplied by reference TRBV19 and TRBJ1-5, is DGGITQSPKYLFRKEGQNVTLSCEQNLNHDAMYWYRQDPGQGLRLIYYSQIVNDFQKGDIAEGYSVSREKKESFPLTVTSAQKNPTAFYLCASRFTGLSNQPQHFGDGTRLSIL.

This clone was counted a few times. The rearrangement links TRBV2 to TRBJ1-1, with D tentatively TRBD1 (5 bases). V was cut by 8 bases and J by 7 bases, with 11 bases left in between. The CDR3 length is 11 residues. Germline CDR1 SNHLY, CDR2 FYNNEI. CDR3 sequence: CASPGGGEAFF. In nucleotides, the CDR3 is TGTGCCAGCCCCGGGGGTGGTGAAGCTTTCTTT.

The chain has TRBV5-1 and TRBJ2-1; 8 bases agree with TRBD1. Losses at the gene ends were 4 bases for V and 7 bases for J; bases not matched to a gene: 10. CDR1 SGHRS and CDR2 YFSETQ come from the germline V gene. The CDR3 spans 15 residues. In DNA form, the CDR3 reads TGCGCCAGCAGCGTGGCGGGACAGGTACCGAATGAGCAGTTCTTC. Amino acids: CASSVAGQVPNEQFF.

A few counts support this clone. This chain connects TRBV10-3 to TRBJ2-1, with TRBD1 identical over 8 bases. Germline lookup yields CDR1 ENHRY and CDR2 SYGVKD. The length of the CDR3 is 16 residues. The V gene end was trimmed by 10 bases and the J gene end by 5 bases; junction bases not matched to a gene: 16. For the CDR3, the DNA is TGTGCCACTCTCCCCAATCCGGACAGGGTTAACAATGAGCAGTTCTTC. It encodes CATLPNPDRVNNEQFF.